The 28 T cell receptor beta chains listed next were all sequenced from one sample in a study of blood T cell repertoires in COVID-19. The repertoire was sequenced with immunoSEQ multiplex PCR; TCRdb's copy has only in-frame clones and lacks some. The sample includes 150,000 or so clones, 88% of them seen just once. The source material was peripheral blood. The source of these receptors is a human donor in a cohort sampled during active COVID-19.

The V call is TRBV28, the J call TRBJ1-5; 9 nucleotides align to TRBD1. Trimming cost V 10 bases and J 1 base; bases outside gene matches: 8. CDR3 length equals 15 residues. The germline V gene encodes CDR1 MDHEN and CDR2 SYDVKM. CDR3 nucleotide sequence: TGTGCCACGATTCCCGGGACAGGGAGCAATCAGCCCCAGCATTTT. Amino acids: CATIPGTGSNQPQHF.

The V and J genes are TRBV29-1 and TRBJ1-1; maybe TRBD1 (6 bases). CDR1 and CDR2 from the germline V gene are SQVTM and ANQGSEA. V gave up 6 bases and J gave up 8 bases, with 13 bases separating them. The CDR3 covers 11 residues. The CDR3 sequence: CSVRTGTEAFF. In DNA form, the CDR3 reads TGCAGCGTACGAACAGGGACCGAAGCTTTCTTT.

The chain links TRBV18 to TRBJ1-2; no reliable D call. Trimming pared 0 bases from V and 2 bases from J, leaving 7 bases between. Looked up from germline, CDR1 is KGHSH and CDR2 is LQKENI. The CDR3 consists of 14 residues. CDR3 bases: TGTGCCAGCTCACCACCGGGCGCGAACTATGGCTACACCTTC. Encoded protein: CASSPPGANYGYTF.

The rearrangement uses TRBV24-1 and TRBJ2-2, with a possible D match to TRBD2 (6 bases). The length of the CDR3 is 17 residues. The germline V gene encodes CDR1 KGHDR and CDR2 SFDVKD. Trimming removed 5 bases from V and 8 bases from J, with 23 bases in between. In DNA form, the CDR3 reads TGTGCCACCAGTGCCACCAGCGACGGCGGGGTAAGAGGGGAGCTGTTTTTT. Amino acids: CATSATSDGGVRGELFF.

The V call is TRBV4-2, the J call TRBJ1-6; 7 bases map to TRBD1. The CDR3 contains 16 residues. V lost 3 bases, J lost 9 bases, and 11 bases stayed unmatched. The germline V gene encodes CDR1 LGHNA and CDR2 YNFKEQ. The CDR3 here is CASSQRTGLEGSPLHF. CDR3 in DNA: TGTGCCAGCAGCCAGCGGACAGGCCTTGAGGGTTCACCCCTCCACTTT.

This clone has just one count. This sequence joins TRBV5-6 and TRBJ1-5; TRBD1 aligns across 7 bases. Per the germline V gene, CDR1 is SGHDT and CDR2 is YYEEEE. This CDR3 is 15 amino acids long. J lost 7 bases, V lost 1 base, and 8 bases had no gene match. The CDR3 sequence: CASSLRTGVGQPQHF. In DNA, the CDR3 is TGTGCCAGCAGCTTGAGGACAGGCGTCGGGCAGCCCCAGCATTTT.

The J gene is TRBJ2-7, the V gene TRBV7-8; 7 bases agree with TRBD2. Germline V gene sequence: CDR1 SGHVS, CDR2 FQNEAQ. The CDR3 has 13 residues. Trimming at V came to 3 bases and at J to 10 bases, leaving 9 bases not matched to a gene. This CDR3 is CASSFSRTSFQYF. The CDR3 DNA sequence: TGTGCCAGCAGCTTCTCTCGGACTAGTTTTCAGTACTTC.

The rearrangement uses TRBV30 and TRBJ1-1; 8 bases fit TRBD1. Looked up from germline, CDR1 is GTSNPN and CDR2 is SVGIG (reference sequence). The CDR3 covers 14 residues. The J segment lost 0 bases and the V segment lost 4 bases, leaving 4 bases of the junction unmatched. The CDR3 sequence is CAWNQQGVNTEAFF. The CDR3, as DNA: TGTGCCTGGAACCAACAGGGGGTGAACACTGAAGCTTTCTTT. Complete variable domain (other parts from reference TRBV30 and TRBJ1-1): SQTIHQWPATLVQPVGSPLSLECTVEGTSNPNLYWYRQAAGRGLQLLFYSVGIGQISSEVPQNLSASRPQDRQFILSSKKLLLSDSGFYLCAWNQQGVNTEAFFGQGTRLTVV.

The table lists this clone with a count of one. The chain couples TRBV10-2 to TRBJ1-5; TRBD1 matches 9 bases. Germline trimming cut 1 base from V and 3 bases from J; bases unmatched to any gene: 7. CDR3 length: 17 amino acids. Germline assignment: CDR1 WSHSY and CDR2 SAAADI. CDR3 sequence (DNA): TGCGCCAGCAGTGAGTTTCGGGGGACAGGGATCAATCAGCCCCAGCATTTT. Residues: CASSEFRGTGINQPQHF.

This sequence joins TRBV6-2 or TRBV6-3 and TRBJ2-3, with a tentative D call TRBD2 (5 bases). Trimming pared 0 bases from V and 0 bases from J, leaving 13 bases between. There are 17 residues in the CDR3. Per germline, CDR1 MNHEY and CDR2 SVGEGT. Here the CDR3 DNA reads TGTGCCAGCAGTTACTCGTGGAGACGGGGAAGCACAGATACGCAGTATTTT. It yields the protein CASSYSWRRGSTDTQYF.

The V gene is TRBV3-1 (or the pseudogene TRBV3-2), the J gene TRBJ2-7, with 9 bases lining up with TRBD1. Germline V lookup: CDR1 LGHDT, CDR2 YNNKEL (reference sequence). The CDR3 consists of 17 residues. V shed 4 bases and J 3 bases; nucleotides not matched to a gene: 13. The CDR3 spells CASSPYLGQGVVYEQYF. In DNA form, the CDR3 reads TGTGCCAGCAGCCCGTACTTGGGACAGGGAGTCGTCTACGAGCAGTACTTC.

The chain carries TRBV19 and TRBJ2-7; 7 positions agree with TRBD1. Germline-derived CDR1 and CDR2 are LNHDA and SQIVND (reference sequence). The CDR3 length is 18 residues. V dropped 3 bases and J dropped 2; count of bases not matched to a gene: 16. CDR3 nucleotide sequence: TGTGCCAGTAGTATTCGGACAGGACCAACCCAACCAGCCTACGAGCAGTACTTC. This sequence encodes CASSIRTGPTQPAYEQYF.

This chain joins TRBV5-1 and TRBJ2-1; 10 positions agree with TRBD2. V dropped 3 bases and J dropped 5; count of bases not matched to a gene: 11. The length of the CDR3 is 17 residues. Germline CDR1 and CDR2: SGHRS and YFSETQ. The DNA for the CDR3 is TGCGCCAGCAGCTGGGGGTGGGGCAGCGGGAGGGACAATGAGCAGTTCTTC. As protein: CASSWGWGSGRDNEQFF.

The gene calls are TRBV7-8 and TRBJ2-3; tentative D call: TRBD2 (5 bases). The CDR3 consists of 12 residues. V was shortened by 5 bases and J by 8 bases, with 11 bases between the two germline ends. Germline CDR1 reads SGHVS; CDR2 reads FQNEAQ. The CDR3 spells CASSPARGTQYF. The CDR3 nucleotides are TGTGCCAGCAGCCCTGCTCGGGGTACGCAGTATTTT.

This clone was counted a few times. The genes are TRBV5-1 and TRBJ1-2, with D possibly matching TRBD1 (6 bases). From germline, CDR1 is SGHRS and CDR2 YFSETQ. Trimming left V 4 bases short and J 2 bases short, with 18 bases between. The CDR3 covers 16 residues. CDR3 in DNA: TGCGCCAGCAGCCCAATGGGGGCAGGGTACAACTATGGCTACACCTTC. It yields the protein CASSPMGAGYNYGYTF.

This clone was detected a few times. The chain combines TRBV24-1 with TRBJ1-1; the match to TRBD1 covers 9 bases. The trim removed 7 bases at V and 3 bases at J, leaving 2 bases unmatched. This CDR3 comprises 13 residues. Germline V CDR1 and CDR2: KGHDR, SFDVKD. This CDR3 reads CATRGQGYTEAFF. DNA of the CDR3: TGTGCCACCAGGGGACAGGGATACACTGAAGCTTTCTTT.

This rearrangement joins TRBV10-3 to TRBJ2-3; 7 bases are shared with TRBD2. The CDR3 loop spans 18 amino acids. Germline CDR1 is ENHRY and CDR2 is SYGVKD. The V gene end was trimmed by 5 bases and the J gene end by 0 bases; junction bases not matched to a gene: 14. CDR3 nucleotides: TGTGCCATCAGTTTAACTAGCGCGAGGGACCTTAGCACAGATACGCAGTATTTT. It yields the protein CAISLTSARDLSTDTQYF.

The CDR3 DNA sequence: TGCGCCAGCAGCCCACTAGCGGGGGTAATGCAAGAGACCCAGTACTTC. Its protein is CASSPLAGVMQETQYF. This chain uses TRBV5-1 with TRBJ2-5, with TRBD2 matching over 11 bases. This CDR3 has 16 residues. V gave up 4 bases and J gave up 2 bases; unmatched junction bases: 7. The germline V gene has CDR1 SGHRS and CDR2 YFSETQ. The whole variable domain, remainder taken from reference TRBV5-1 and TRBJ2-5, is KAGVTQTPRYLIKTRGQQVTLSCSPISGHRSVSWYQQTPGQGLQFLFEYFSETQRNKGNFPGRFSGRQFSNSRSEMNVSTLELGDSALYLCASSPLAGVMQETQYFGPGTRLLVL.

The gene calls are TRBV14 and TRBJ2-3, with D unresolved. V shed 0 bases and J shed 6 bases, with 10 bases lying between them. Per the germline V gene, CDR1 is SGHDN and CDR2 is FVKESK. The CDR3 contains 14 residues. The CDR3 here is CASSQERRVDTQYF. The DNA of the CDR3 is TGTGCCAGCAGCCAAGAGAGGAGAGTGGATACGCAGTATTTT.

The chain couples TRBV28 to TRBJ2-6, with unresolved D. This CDR3 contains 15 residues. In germline, CDR1 is MDHEN, CDR2 SYDVKM. Trimming took off 7 bases at V and 0 bases at J, with 10 bases between the two ends. CDR3 sequence (DNA): TGTGCCAGCAAGCAGGCCAGCTCTGGGGCCAACGTCCTGACTTTC. It specifies CASKQASSGANVLTF.

This sequence joins TRBV19 and TRBJ1-5; D is unclear. Trimming removed 3 bases at V and 3 bases at J, with 6 bases between. The CDR3 runs 13 residues. CDR1 is LNHDA and CDR2 is SQIVND in the germline V gene (reference sequence). CDR3 in amino acids: CASSMAFNQPQHF. Written as DNA, the CDR3 is TGTGCCAGTAGTATGGCCTTCAATCAGCCCCAGCATTTT.

The chain couples TRBV6-6 to TRBJ2-7, with TRBD1 as a possible D gene (6 bases). V was clipped by 6 bases and J by 3 bases, with 18 bases between them. The CDR3 sequence is 15 residues long. CDR1 and CDR2 from the germline V gene are MNHNY and SVGAGI (reference sequence). CDR3 nucleotides: TGTGCCAGCAGCCACGGGGCAGGGGCTAGCTACGAGCAGTACTTC. Its protein product is CASSHGAGASYEQYF.

Points on this clone: The same CDR3 can be traced to other DNA sequences in this sample. The genes are TRBV18 and TRBJ2-7, with a tentative D call TRBD2 (7 bases). The V and J ends lost 3 bases and 0 bases respectively, with 12 bases between them. The CDR3 length is 15 residues. Germline CDR1 and CDR2: KGHSH and LQKENI. CDR3 nucleotide sequence: TGTGCCAGCTCACCGTCCGCGGGGGCCTCCTACGAGCAGTACTTC. Protein sequence: CASSPSAGASYEQYF.

This chain links TRBV20-1 with TRBJ1-1; TRBD1 matches at 10 bases. The germline V gene has CDR1 DFQATT and CDR2 SNEGSKA (reference sequence). Trimming at V came to 3 bases and at J to 10 bases, leaving 8 bases not matched to a gene. The CDR3 is 13 amino acids. CDR3 sequence reads: CSASKGQGSAAFF. The CDR3 nucleotides read TGCAGTGCTAGTAAGGGACAGGGGTCGGCAGCTTTCTTT.

The CDR3 coding sequence is TGTGCCAGCAGCTTAGAATACTCCGACAGCGCCTCCTACGAGCAGTACTTC. It yields the protein CASSLEYSDSASYEQYF. The J gene is TRBJ2-7, the V gene TRBV11-2, with TRBD1 as a possible D gene (5 bases). Germline CDR1 is SGHAT and CDR2 is FQNNGV. The CDR3 extends over 17 amino acids. The V end lost 0 bases, the J end lost 0 bases, and 15 bases lay between the germline ends.

The chain recombines TRBV6-2 or TRBV6-3 with TRBJ1-1; D not resolved. CDR1 and CDR2 (germline): MNHEY, SVGEGT. V was trimmed by 4 bases and J by 0 bases, leaving 12 bases between them. The CDR3 runs to 15 residues. CDR3 sequence (DNA): TGTGCCAGCAGTTCTTACAGAGCTATGAACACTGAAGCTTTCTTT. It codes for CASSSYRAMNTEAFF.

V is TRBV28 and J is TRBJ2-6, with 11 bases aligning to TRBD2. Germline lookup yields CDR1 MDHEN and CDR2 SYDVKM. The CDR3 has 17 residues. V shed 5 bases and J 2 bases; nucleotides not matched to a gene: 5. CDR3 sequence: CASSRLAGSTGANVLTF. CDR3 coding DNA: TGTGCCAGCAGTAGACTAGCGGGGTCGACTGGGGCCAACGTCCTGACTTTC.

The rearrangement joins TRBV19 to TRBJ2-4; D call uncertain. Trimming pared 8 bases from V and 5 bases from J, leaving 7 bases between. This CDR3 is built from 11 residues. Per the germline V gene, CDR1 is LNHDA and CDR2 is SQIVND (reference sequence). CDR3 sequence: CASARENIQYF. CDR3 sequence (DNA): TGTGCCAGTGCTCGAGAAAACATTCAGTACTTC.